This entry concerns a single T cell receptor (beta chain). Everyone who took part was roughly 18 to 95 years old, and they came from over 20 US areas. In assigning cohorts, the study relied on participant-reported clinical history. The length of the CDR3 is 13 residues. Trimming pared 0 bases from V and 9 bases from J, leaving 10 bases between. Germline CDR1 is SGHNT and CDR2 is YYREEE (reference sequence). The data stem from a study of blood T cell repertoires in COVID-19. About the study: COVID-19 samples from acute and convalescent phases originated in the United States, Italy and Spain.

Source study methods: Reference gene primer amplification yielded estimated nucleated cell counts. The protocol was immunoSEQ multiplex PCR, while the TCRdb copy is restricted to in-frame clones and leaves out a portion. The V and J calls and clone size come from that table; D and trimming were worked out from the DNA. This table has 300,000 to 350,000 clones, approximately 85% appearing once. Material: PBMCs or T cells enriched from blood (not recorded which). The J gene is TRBJ2-1, the V gene TRBV5-4; D is possibly TRBD1 (6 bases). This clonotype originated in a man aged 30 to 39 who had recovered from COVID-19. CDR3 protein: CASSLGMGAEQFF. In nucleotides, the CDR3 is TGTGCCAGCAGCTTGGGGATGGGGGCTGAGCAGTTCTTC. Full variable domain (rest looked up from reference TRBV5-4 and TRBJ2-1): ETGVTQSPTHLIKTRGQQVTLRCSSQSGHNTVSWYQQALGQGPQFIFQYYREEENGRGNFPPRFSGLQFPNYSSELNVNALELDDSALYLCASSLGMGAEQFFGPGTRLTVL.